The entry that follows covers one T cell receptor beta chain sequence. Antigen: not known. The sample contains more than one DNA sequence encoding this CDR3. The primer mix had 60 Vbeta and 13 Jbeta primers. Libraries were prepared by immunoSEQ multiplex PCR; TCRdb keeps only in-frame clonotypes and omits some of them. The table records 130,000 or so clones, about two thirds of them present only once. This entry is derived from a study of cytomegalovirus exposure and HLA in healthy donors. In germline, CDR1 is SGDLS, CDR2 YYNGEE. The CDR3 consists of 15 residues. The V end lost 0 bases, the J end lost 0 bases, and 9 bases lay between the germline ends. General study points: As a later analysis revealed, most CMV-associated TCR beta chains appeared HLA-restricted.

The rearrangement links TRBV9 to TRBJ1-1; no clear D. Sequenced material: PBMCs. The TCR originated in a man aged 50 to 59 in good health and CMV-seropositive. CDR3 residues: CASSVGNRLNTEAFF. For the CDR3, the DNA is TGTGCCAGCAGCGTAGGAAACAGACTGAACACTGAAGCTTTCTTT.